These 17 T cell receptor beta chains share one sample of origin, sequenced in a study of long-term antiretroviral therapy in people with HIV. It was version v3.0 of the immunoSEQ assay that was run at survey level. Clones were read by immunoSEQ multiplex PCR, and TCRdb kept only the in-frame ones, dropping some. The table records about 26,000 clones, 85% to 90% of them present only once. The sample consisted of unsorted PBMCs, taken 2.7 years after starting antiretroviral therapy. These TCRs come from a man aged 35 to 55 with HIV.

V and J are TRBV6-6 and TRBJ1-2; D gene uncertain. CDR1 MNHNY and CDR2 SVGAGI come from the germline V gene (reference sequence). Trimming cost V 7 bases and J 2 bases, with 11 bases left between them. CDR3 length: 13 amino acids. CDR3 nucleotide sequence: TGTGCCAGCACCTTGGACGGGAACTATGGCTACACCTTC. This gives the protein CASTLDGNYGYTF.

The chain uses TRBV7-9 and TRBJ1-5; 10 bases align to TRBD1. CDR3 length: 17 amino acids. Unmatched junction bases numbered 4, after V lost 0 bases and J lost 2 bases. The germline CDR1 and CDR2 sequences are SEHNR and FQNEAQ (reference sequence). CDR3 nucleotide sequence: TGTGCCAGCAGCTTAGCTTCCGGGACAGGGGGCAATCAGCCCCAGCATTTT. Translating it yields CASSLASGTGGNQPQHF. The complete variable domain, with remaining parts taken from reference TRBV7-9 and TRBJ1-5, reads DTGVSQNPRHKITKRGQNVTFRCDPISEHNRLYWYRQTLGQGPEFLTYFQNEAQLEKSRLLSDRFSAERPKGSFSTLEIQRTEQGDSAMYLCASSLASGTGGNQPQHFGDGTRLSIL.

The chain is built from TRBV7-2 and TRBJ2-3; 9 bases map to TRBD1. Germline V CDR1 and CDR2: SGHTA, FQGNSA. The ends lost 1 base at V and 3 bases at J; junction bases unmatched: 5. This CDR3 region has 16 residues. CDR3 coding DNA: TGTGCCAGCAGCTTAGTCGGGACAGGGCGAACAGATACGCAGTATTTT. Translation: CASSLVGTGRTDTQYF.

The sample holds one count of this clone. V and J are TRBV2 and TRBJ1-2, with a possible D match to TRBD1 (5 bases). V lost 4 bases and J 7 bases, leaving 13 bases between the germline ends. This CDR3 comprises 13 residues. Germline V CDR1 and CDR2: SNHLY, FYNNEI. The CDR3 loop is CASSAPRQGGYTF. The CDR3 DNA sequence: TGTGCCAGCAGTGCACCCCGTCAGGGTGGCTACACCTTC.

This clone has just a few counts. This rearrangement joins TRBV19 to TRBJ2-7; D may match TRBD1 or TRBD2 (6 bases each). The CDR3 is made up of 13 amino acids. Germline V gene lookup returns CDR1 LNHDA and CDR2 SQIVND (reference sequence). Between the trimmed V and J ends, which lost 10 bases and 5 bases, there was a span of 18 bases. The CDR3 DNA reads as TGTGCCACCGCAAGAGGGGGGATCGACGAGCAGTACTTC. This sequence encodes CATARGGIDEQYF.

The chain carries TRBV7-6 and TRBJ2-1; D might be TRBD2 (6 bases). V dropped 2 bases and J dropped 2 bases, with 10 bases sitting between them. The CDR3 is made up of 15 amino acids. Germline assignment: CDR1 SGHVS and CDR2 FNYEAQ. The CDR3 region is CASSLRRGTYNEQFF. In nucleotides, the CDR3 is TGTGCCAGCAGCTTACGGCGGGGTACCTACAATGAGCAGTTCTTC.

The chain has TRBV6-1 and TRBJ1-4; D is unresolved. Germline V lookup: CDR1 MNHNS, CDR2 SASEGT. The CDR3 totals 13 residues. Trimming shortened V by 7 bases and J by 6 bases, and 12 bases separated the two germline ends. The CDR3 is CASILSRDEKLFF. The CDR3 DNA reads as TGTGCCAGCATCTTATCGAGGGATGAAAAACTGTTTTTT.

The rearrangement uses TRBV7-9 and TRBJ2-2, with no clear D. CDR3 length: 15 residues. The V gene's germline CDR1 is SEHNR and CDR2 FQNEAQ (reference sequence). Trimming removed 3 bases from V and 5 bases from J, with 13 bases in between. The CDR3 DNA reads TGTGCCAGCAGCTTCGGCTCGGGTGAGACCGGGGAGCTGTTTTTT. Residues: CASSFGSGETGELFF.

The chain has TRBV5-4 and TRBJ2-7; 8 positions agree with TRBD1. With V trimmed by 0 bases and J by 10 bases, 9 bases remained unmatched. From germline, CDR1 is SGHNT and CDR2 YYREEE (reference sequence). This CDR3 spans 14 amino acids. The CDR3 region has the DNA TGTGCCAGCAGCTTGGCCAACGACAGGGGAATTCAGTACTTC. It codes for CASSLANDRGIQYF.

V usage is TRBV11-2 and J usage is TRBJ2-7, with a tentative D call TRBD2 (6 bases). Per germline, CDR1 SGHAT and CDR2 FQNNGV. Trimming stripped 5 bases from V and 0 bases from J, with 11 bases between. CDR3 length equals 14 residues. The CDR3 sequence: CASSPPGSSYEQYF. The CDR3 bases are TGTGCCAGCAGCCCCCCCGGGAGCTCCTACGAGCAGTACTTC.

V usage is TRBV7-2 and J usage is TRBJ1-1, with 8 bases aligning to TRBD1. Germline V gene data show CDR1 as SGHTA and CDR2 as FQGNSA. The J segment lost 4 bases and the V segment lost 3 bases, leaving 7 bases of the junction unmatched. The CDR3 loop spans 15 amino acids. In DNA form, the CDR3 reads TGTGCCAGCAGCTTGGACTCCGGGACAGGCACTGAAGCTTTCTTT. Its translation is CASSLDSGTGTEAFF.

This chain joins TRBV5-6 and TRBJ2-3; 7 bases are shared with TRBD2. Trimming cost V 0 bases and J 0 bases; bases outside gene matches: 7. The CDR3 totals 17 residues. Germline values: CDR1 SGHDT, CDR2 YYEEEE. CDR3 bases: TGTGCCAGCAGCTTGGACGGGACTACCCCCAGCACAGATACGCAGTATTTT. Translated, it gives CASSLDGTTPSTDTQYF.

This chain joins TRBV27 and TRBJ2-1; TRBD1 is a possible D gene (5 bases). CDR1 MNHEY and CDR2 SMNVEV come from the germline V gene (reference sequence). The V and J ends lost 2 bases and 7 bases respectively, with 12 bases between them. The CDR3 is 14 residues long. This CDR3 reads CASSLDIQVNEQFF. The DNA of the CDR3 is TGTGCCAGCAGTTTAGACATACAGGTGAATGAGCAGTTCTTC.

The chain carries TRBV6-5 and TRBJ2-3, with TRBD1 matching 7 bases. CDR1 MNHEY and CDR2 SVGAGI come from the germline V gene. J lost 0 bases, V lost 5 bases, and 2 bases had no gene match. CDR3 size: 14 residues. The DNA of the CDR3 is TGTGCCAGCAGTCGGACAGGTAGCACAGATACGCAGTATTTT. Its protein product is CASSRTGSTDTQYF.

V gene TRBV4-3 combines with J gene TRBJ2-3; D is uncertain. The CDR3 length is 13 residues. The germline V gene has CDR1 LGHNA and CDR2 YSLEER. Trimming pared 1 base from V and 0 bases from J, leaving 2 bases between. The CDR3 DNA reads TGCGCCAGCAGCCAAGTCAGCACAGATACGCAGTATTTT. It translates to CASSQVSTDTQYF.

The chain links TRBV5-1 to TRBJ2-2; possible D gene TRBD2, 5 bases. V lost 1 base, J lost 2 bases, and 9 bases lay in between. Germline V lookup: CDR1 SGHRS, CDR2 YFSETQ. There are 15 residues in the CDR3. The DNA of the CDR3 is TGCGCCAGCAGCTTGAACAGACTAAACACCGGGGAGCTGTTTTTT. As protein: CASSLNRLNTGELFF.

CDR3: CASSPVGVGNTIYF. Written as DNA, the CDR3 is TGTGCCAGCAGCCCCGTAGGGGTGGGAAACACCATATATTTT. The chain recombines TRBV7-9 with TRBJ1-3, with D possibly TRBD1 on 5 matching bases. Trimming took 5 bases from V and 4 from J, leaving 12 bases between them. Germline CDR1 and CDR2: SEHNR and FQNEAQ (reference sequence). The CDR3 length is 14 residues.